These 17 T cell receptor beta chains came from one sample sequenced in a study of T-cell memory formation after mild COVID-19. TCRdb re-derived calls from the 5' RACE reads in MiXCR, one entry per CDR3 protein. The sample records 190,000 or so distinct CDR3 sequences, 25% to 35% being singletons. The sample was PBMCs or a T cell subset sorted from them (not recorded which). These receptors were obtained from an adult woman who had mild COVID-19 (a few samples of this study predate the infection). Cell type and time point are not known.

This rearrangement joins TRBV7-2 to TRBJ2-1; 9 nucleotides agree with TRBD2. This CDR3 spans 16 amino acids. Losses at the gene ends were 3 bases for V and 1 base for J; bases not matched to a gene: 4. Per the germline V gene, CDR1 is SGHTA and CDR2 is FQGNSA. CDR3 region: CASSFPSGKSYNEQFF. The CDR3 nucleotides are TGTGCCAGCAGCTTCCCTAGCGGGAAATCCTACAATGAGCAGTTCTTC.

CDR3 in DNA: TGTGCCAGCAGAAGGGGGCTTCAAGAGACCCAGTACTTC. Translation: CASRRGLQETQYF. V is TRBV7-9 and J is TRBJ2-5; 7 nucleotides match TRBD1. Germline values: CDR1 SEHNR, CDR2 FQNEAQ (reference sequence). The ends lost 6 bases at V and 2 bases at J; junction bases unmatched: 3. The CDR3 totals 13 residues.

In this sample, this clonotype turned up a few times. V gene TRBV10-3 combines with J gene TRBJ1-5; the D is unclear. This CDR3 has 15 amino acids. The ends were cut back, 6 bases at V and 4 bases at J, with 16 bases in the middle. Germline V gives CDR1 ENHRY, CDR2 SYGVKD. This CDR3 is CAIRDRQGANQPQHF. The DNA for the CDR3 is TGTGCCATCAGGGATAGACAAGGCGCAAATCAGCCCCAGCATTTT.

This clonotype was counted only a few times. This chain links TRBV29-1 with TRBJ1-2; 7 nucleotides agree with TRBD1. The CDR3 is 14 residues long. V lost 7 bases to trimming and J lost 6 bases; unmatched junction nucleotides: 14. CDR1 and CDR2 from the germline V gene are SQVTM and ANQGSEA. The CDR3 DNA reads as TGCAGCGCCGTGGACAGGACACAAGGACATGGCTACACCTTC. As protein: CSAVDRTQGHGYTF. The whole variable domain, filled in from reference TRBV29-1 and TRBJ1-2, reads SAVISQKPSRDICQRGTSLTIQCQVDSQVTMMFWYRQQPGQSLTLIATANQGSEATYESGFVIDKFPISRPNLTFSTLTVSNMSPEDSSIYLCSAVDRTQGHGYTFGSGTRLTVV.

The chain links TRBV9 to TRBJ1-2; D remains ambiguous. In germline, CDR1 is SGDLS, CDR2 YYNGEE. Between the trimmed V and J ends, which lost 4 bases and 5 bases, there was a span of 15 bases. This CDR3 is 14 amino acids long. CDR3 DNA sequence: TGTGCCAGCAGCCCCTCTATTGGACGGTATGGCTACACCTTC. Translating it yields CASSPSIGRYGYTF.

The CDR3 DNA follows: TGTGCCAGCAGCTTAGCACAGAACACTGAAGCTTTCTTT. It encodes CASSLAQNTEAFF. This rearrangement joins TRBV7-3 to TRBJ1-1; D not resolved. Per germline, CDR1 SGHTA and CDR2 FQGTGA. Trimming removed 2 bases from V and 1 base from J, with 5 bases in between. The CDR3 covers 13 residues.

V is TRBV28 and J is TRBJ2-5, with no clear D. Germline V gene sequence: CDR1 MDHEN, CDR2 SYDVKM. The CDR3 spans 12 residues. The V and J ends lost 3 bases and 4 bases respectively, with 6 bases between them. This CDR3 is CASSFNAETQYF. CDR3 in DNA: TGTGCCAGCAGTTTTAACGCAGAGACCCAGTACTTC.

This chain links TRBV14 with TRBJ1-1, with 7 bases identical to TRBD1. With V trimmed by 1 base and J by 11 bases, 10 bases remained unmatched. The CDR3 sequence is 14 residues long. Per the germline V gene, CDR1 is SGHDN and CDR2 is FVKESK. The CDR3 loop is CASSQAGQVGPAFF. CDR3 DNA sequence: TGTGCCAGCAGCCAAGCAGGACAGGTGGGGCCGGCTTTCTTT.

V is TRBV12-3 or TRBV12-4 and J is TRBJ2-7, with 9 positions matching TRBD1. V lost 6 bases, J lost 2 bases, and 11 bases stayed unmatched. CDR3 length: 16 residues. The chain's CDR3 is CASSWMGRTGAYEQYF. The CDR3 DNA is TGTGCCAGCAGCTGGATGGGGCGGACAGGGGCCTACGAGCAGTACTTC.

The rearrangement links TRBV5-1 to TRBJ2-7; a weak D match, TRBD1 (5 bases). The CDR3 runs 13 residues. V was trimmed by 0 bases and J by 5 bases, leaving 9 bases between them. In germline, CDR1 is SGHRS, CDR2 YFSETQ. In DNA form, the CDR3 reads TGCGCCAGCAGCTTGGACCAGGGCAACGAGCAGTACTTC. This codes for CASSLDQGNEQYF.

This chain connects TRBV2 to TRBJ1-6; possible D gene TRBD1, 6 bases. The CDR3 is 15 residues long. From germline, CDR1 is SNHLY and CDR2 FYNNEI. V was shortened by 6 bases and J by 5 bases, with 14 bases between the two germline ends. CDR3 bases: TGTGCCAGCAGGGGCAGGGGATTTGATAATTCACCCCTCCACTTT. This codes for CASRGRGFDNSPLHF.

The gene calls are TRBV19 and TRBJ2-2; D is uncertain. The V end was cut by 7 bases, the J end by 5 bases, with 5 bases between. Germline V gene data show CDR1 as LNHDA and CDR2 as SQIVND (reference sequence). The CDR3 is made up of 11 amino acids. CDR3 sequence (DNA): TGTGCCAGTACAGGTACCGGGGAGCTGTTTTTT. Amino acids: CASTGTGELFF.

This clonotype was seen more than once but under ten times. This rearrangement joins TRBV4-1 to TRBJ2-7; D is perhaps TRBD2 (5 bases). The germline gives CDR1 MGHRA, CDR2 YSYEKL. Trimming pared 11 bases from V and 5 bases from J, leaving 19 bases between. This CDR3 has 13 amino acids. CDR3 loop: CAGSAGLVDEQYF. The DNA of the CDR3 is TGCGCCGGGTCGGCAGGACTCGTCGACGAGCAGTACTTC.

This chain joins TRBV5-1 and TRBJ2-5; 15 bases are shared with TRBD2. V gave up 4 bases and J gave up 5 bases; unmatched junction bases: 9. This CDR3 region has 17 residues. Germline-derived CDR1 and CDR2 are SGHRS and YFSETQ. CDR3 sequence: CASSRRTSGRAEETQYF. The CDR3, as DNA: TGCGCCAGCAGCCGCAGGACTAGCGGGAGGGCAGAGGAGACCCAGTACTTC.

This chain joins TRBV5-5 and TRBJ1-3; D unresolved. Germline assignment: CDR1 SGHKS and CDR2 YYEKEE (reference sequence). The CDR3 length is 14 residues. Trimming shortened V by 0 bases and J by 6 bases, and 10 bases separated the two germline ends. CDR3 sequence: CASSLDLGENTIYF. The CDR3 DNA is TGTGCCAGCAGCTTGGATCTGGGCGAAAACACCATATATTTT. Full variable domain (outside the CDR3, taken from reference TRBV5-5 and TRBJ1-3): DAGVTQSPTHLIKTRGQQVTLRCSPISGHKSVSWYQQVLGQGPQFIFQYYEKEERGRGNFPDRFSARQFPNYSSELNVNALLLGDSALYLCASSLDLGENTIYFGEGSWLTVV.

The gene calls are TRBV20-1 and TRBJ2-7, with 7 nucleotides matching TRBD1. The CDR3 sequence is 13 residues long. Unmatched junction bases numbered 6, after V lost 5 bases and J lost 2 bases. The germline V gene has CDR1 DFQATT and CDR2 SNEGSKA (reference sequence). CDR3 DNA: TGCAGTGCTGCACGGGACAGCACCTACGAGCAGTACTTC. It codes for CSAARDSTYEQYF.

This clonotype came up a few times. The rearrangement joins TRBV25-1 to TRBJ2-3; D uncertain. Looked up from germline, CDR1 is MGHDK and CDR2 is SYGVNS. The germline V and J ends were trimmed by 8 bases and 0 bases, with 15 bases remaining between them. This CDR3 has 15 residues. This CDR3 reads CASDKGISSTDTQYF. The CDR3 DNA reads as TGTGCCAGCGATAAAGGGATCTCTAGCACAGATACGCAGTATTTT.